This entry features one T cell receptor beta chain sequence. Its antigen is undetermined. This CDR3 contains 16 residues. Deletions cut 0 bases from V and 6 bases from J, with 15 bases between. Looked up from germline, CDR1 is LGHNA and CDR2 is YNFKEQ. The sample belongs to a study of identifying expanded T cells in peripheral blood. Study results and caveats: Variance in clone template counts between approximately 2-week samples significantly increased with total template count across all healthy donors.

Some clones are missing from TCRdb's copy, which holds only in-frame ones; the method was immunoSEQ multiplex PCR. The sample shows 45,000 to 75,000 clones, around four fifths of them seen only once. This sequence originates from a person aged 18-70 years in good health. V usage is TRBV4-2 and J usage is TRBJ2-1; TRBD2 might be the D (6 bases). The sequencing sample was made of blood. The CDR3, as DNA: TGTGCCAGCAGCCAAGATCTTGGGCTAGCGATCAATGAGCAGTTCTTC. Translated, it gives CASSQDLGLAINEQFF.